This TCR beta chain is drawn from a study of blood T cell dynamics during melanoma immunotherapy. Using immunoSEQ multiplex PCR, the repertoire was profiled, and TCRdb retains in-frame clones only, with some absent. The data show roughly 5,400 clones, 70% to 90% seen once. Deletions cut 2 bases from V and 3 bases from J, with 19 bases between. The CDR3 consists of 18 residues. Germline assignment: CDR1 KGHSH and CDR2 LQKENI. Described time point: pre-treatment baseline. Samples come from before therapy and from week 3 after the first blockade cycle. This sequence was found in a human donor with melanoma. The rearrangement joins TRBV18 to TRBJ2-2, with D tentatively TRBD1 (5 bases). The sequencing here drew on blood, taken from a patient treated with checkpoint blockade. CDR3 residues: CASSPGAASRQDTGELFF. CDR3 bases: TGTGCCAGCTCACCAGGGGCCGCCAGCCGCCAGGACACCGGGGAGCTGTTTTTT.